This TCR beta chain was identified during a study of OX40 agonist ivuxolimab in advanced cancers. V dropped 5 bases and J dropped 7; count of bases not matched to a gene: 8. CDR3 size: 14 residues. CDR1 is KGHSH, CDR2 LQKENI, per germline. Sequenced by immunoSEQ multiplex PCR; TCRdb stores in-frame clones only, minus some. The sample holds 55,000 to 80,000 clones, roughly 85% seen once. The sample in question was CD4+ or CD8+ T cells sorted from blood, obtained in a trial of the OX40 agonist ivuxolimab. The sequence came from an adult with an advanced solid tumor such as melanoma, head and neck, liver or kidney cancer. This rearrangement joins TRBV18 to TRBJ2-1; TRBD1 matches 7 bases. The CDR3 loop reads CASSSQQGFNEQFF. The CDR3 DNA reads as TGTGCCAGCTCATCGCAACAGGGGTTTAATGAGCAGTTCTTC.